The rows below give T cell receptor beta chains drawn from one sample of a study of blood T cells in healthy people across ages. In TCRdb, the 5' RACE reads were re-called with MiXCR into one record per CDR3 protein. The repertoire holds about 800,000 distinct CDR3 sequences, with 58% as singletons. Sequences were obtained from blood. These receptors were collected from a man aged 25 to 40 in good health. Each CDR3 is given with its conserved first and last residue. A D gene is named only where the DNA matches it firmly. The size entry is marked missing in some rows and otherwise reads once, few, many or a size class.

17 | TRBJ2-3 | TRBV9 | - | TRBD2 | TGTGCCAGCAGCGTAGGAGGGAATAGCGGGAGTTCAGATACGCAGTATTTT | CASSVGGNSGSSDTQYF
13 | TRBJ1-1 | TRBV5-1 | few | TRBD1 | TGCGCCAGCAGCCGTTTAGACAGGGATGAAGCTTTCTTT | CASSRLDRDEAFF
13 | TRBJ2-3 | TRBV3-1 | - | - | TGTGCCAGCAGCCAACAAGCGCGAGGTACGCAGTATTTT | CASSQQARGTQYF
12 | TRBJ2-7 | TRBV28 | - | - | TGTGCCAGCAGCTTTCCCGGGTCCGAGCAGTACTTC | CASSFPGSEQYF
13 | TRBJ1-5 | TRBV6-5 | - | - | TGTGCCAGCAGTAGTGCGAGCAATCAGCCCCAGCATTTT | CASSSASNQPQHF
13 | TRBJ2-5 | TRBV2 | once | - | TGTGCCAGCAGTTGGGACAACCAAGAGACCCAGTACTTC | CASSWDNQETQYF
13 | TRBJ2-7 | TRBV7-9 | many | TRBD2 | TGTGCCAGCAGTTTCGGCGGGGGCTACGAGCAGTACTTC | CASSFGGGYEQYF
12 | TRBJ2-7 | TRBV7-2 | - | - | TGTGCCAGCAGCACCCGGGGTCCAGAGCAGTACTTC | CASSTRGPEQYF
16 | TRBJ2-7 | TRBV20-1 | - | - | TGCAGTGCCCGGACCCCCAGGGCCAAGGGGAACTACGAGCAGTACTTC | CSARTPRAKGNYEQYF
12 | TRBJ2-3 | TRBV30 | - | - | TGTGCCTTAACCCCCAGCTCTGATACGCAGTATTTT | CALTPSSDTQYF
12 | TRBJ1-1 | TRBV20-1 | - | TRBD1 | TGCGGTGCTAGAGAAGGGGACAGGGAAGCTTTCTTT | CGAREGDREAFF
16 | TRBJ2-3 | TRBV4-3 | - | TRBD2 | TGCGCCAGCAGCCAAGATTTCGGGGACTACACAGATACGCAGTATTTT | CASSQDFGDYTDTQYF
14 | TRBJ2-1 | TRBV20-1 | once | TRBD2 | TGCAGTGCTAGAGCGAGCGGGAGCGGCAATGAGCAGTTCTTC | CSARASGSGNEQFF
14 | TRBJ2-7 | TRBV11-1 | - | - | TGTGCCAGCAGCTTCGGAGGATTTTGGTACGAGCAGTACTTC | CASSFGGFWYEQYF
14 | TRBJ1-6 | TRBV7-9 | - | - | TGTGCCAGCAGCTTAGGGGGAATAGGATCACCCCTCCACTTT | CASSLGGIGSPLHF
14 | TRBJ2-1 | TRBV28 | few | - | TGTGCCAGCAGCACCCCCCGATCCTACAATGAGCAGTTCTTC | CASSTPRSYNEQFF
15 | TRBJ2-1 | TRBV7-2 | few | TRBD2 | TGTGCCAGCAGCTTAGTGGCGGGAGGCCACAATGAGCAGTTCTTC | CASSLVAGGHNEQFF
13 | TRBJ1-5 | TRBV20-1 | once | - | TGCAGTGCTAGCTTGGGACTCAATCAGCTCCAGCATTTT | CSASLGLNQLQHF
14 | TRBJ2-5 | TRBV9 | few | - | TGTGCCAGCAGCGTAGTTCTAAGGGGGGAGACCCAGTACTTC | CASSVVLRGETQYF
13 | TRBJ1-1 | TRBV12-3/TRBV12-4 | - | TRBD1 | TGTGCCAGCAGTTTCACAGGGGGGTCTGAAGCTTTCTTT | CASSFTGGSEAFF
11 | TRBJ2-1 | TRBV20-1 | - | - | TGCAGTGCTAGAGTTTGGAGTGAGCAGTTCTTC | CSARVWSEQFF
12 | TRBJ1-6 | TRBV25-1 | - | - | TGTGCCAGCAGTGCCTATAATTCACCCCTCCACTTT | CASSAYNSPLHF
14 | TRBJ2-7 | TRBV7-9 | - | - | TGTGCCAGCAGCCCCCCGGAGGGTACGTCCGAGCAGTACTTC | CASSPPEGTSEQYF
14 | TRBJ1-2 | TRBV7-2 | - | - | TGTGCCAGCAGCTTCGGCAGGGTTAACTATGGCTACACCTTC | CASSFGRVNYGYTF
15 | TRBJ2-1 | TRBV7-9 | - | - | TGTGCCAGCAGGCCCGGCGGACGGCCTTACAATGAGCAGTTCTTC | CASRPGGRPYNEQFF
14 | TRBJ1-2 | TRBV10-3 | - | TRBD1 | TGTGCCATCAGTGAGTCGACAGGGAGTTATGGCTACACCTTC | CAISESTGSYGYTF
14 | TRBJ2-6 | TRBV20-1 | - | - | TGCAGTGCCCCACTGACAGCTGGGGCCAACGTCCTGACTTTC | CSAPLTAGANVLTF
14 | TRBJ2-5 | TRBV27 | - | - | TGTGCCAGCAGTCCCAGACTAGGGGGAGAGACCCAGTACTTC | CASSPRLGGETQYF
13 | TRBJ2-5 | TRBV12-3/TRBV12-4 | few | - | TGTGCCAGCAGTCGGGCTCTGCAAGAGACCCAGTACTTC | CASSRALQETQYF
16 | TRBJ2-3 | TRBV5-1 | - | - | TGCGCCAGCAGCTTGGAGCTACTAGTTGGCACAGATACGCAGTATTTT | CASSLELLVGTDTQYF
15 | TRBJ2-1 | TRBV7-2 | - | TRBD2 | TGTGCCAGCAGCTTACTAGCGGGAGTTTTTAATGAGCAGTTCTTC | CASSLLAGVFNEQFF
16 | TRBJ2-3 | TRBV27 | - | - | TGTGCCAGCAGTCCCCATCCGGGGGCTAGCACAGATACGCAGTATTTT | CASSPHPGASTDTQYF
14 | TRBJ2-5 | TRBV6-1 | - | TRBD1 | TGTGCCAGCAGGGGGACAGGGAGTATCGAGACCCAGTACTTC | CASRGTGSIETQYF
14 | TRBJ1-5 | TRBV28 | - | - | TGTGCCACCGTTGGACAGCTCGAAAATCAGCCCCAGCATTTT | CATVGQLENQPQHF
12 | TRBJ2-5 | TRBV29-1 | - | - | TGCAGCGTTGAGGCCTGGGGTCGGACCCAGTACTTC | CSVEAWGRTQYF
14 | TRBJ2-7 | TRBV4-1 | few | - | TGCGCCAGCAGCCAAGGTTGGACAAGCTACGAGCAGTACTTC | CASSQGWTSYEQYF
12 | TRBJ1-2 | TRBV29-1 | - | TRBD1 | TGCAGCGTTGAGCAGGGGGCCTATGGCTACACCTTC | CSVEQGAYGYTF
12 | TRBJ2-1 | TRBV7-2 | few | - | TGTGCCAGCAGCTTCGCTGCCTTCCAGCAGTTCTTC | CASSFAAFQQFF
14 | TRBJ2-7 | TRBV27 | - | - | TGTGCCAGCAGTTTCCGGGTGGGGGGCGGTGAGCAGTACTTC | CASSFRVGGGEQYF
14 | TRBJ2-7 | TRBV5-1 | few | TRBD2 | TGCGCCAGCAGCTTGGAGCGGGGGCTCCACGAGCAGTACTTC | CASSLERGLHEQYF